The T cell receptor (beta chain) under discussion was sequenced for a study of read filtering for tumor transcriptome and immune sequencing. This clonotype was seen at least ten times. Its antigen is unidentified. Findings and limits, study-wide: Approximately 82% of IR-seq clonotypes had a single read, yet these held around 4% of reads.

From roughly 390 ng of RNA, a library with molecular barcoded alpha/delta and beta/gamma adaptors was made. TCRdb used MiXCR to reprocess the reads, holding one entry per CDR3 protein. Of over 80,000 distinct CDR3 sequences detected, around an eighth appear once; the ten largest clones hold 15%. The clonotype comes from a donor over 35 with multiple myeloma. The sample consisted of a population of CD138-negative cells sorted from bone marrow.

The CDR3 DNA reads as TGTGCCAGCAGCCCTTCGACTGGCTACAATGAGCAGTTCTTC. It yields the protein CASSPSTGYNEQFF. The chain employs TRBV2 and TRBJ2-1; D is uncertain. Germline CDR1 SNHLY, CDR2 FYNNEI. CDR3 size: 14 residues. V was pared by 6 bases and J by 3 bases, with 12 bases between.